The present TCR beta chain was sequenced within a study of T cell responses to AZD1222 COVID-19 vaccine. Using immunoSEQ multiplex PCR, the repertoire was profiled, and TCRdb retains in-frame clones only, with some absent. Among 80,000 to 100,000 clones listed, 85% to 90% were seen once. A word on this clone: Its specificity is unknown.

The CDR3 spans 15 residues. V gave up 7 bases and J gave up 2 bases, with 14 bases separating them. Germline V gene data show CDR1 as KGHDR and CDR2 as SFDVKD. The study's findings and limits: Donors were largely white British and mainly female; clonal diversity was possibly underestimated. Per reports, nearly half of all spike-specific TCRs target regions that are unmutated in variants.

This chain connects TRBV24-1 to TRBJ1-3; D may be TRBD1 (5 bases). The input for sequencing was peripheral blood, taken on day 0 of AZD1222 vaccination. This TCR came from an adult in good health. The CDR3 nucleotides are TGTGCCACCAGCCACGGGGCAGCCACTGGAAACACCATATATTTT. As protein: CATSHGAATGNTIYF.